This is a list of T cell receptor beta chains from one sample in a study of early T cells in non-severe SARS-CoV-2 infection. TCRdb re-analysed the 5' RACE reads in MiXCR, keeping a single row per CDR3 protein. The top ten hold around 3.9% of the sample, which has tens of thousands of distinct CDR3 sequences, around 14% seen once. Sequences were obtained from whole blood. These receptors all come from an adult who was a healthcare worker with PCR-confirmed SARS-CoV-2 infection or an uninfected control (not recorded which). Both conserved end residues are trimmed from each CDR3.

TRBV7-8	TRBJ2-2	ASSQPGGSEKNTGELF
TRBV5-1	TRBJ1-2	ASSYRQGANGYT
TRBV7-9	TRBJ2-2	ANPGGPANTGELF
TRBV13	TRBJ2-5	ASSSPGGRETQY
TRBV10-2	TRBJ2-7	ASRQGPYEQY
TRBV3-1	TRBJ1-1	ASSQGRENTEAF
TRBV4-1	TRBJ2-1	ASSQAGVNEQF
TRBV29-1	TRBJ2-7	SVEWRTGDGQY
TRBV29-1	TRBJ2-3	SVTGTGGVSNTQY
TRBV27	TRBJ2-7	ASSLTGSYEQY
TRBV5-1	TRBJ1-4	ASSPVQGANEKLF
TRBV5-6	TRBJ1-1	ASSLVRGRTEAF
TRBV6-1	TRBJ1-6	ASSAGAVYNSPLH
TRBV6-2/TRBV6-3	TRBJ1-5	ASFTGVSNQPQH
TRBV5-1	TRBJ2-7	ASSLFIASSSYEQY
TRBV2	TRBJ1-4	ASSESQRNEKLF
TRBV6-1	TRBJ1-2	ASRRTENYGYT
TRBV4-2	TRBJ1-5	ASSLQAGSNQPQH
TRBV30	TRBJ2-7	ACNRDRAYEQY
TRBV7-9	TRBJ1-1	ASSPLYSEAF
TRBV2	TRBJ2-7	ATQGSNYEQY
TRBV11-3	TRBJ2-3	ASSFRGGYTDTQY
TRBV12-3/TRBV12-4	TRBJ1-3	ASSPTWDRGFSASGNTIY
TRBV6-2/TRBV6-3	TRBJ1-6	ASSLRTVYNSPLH
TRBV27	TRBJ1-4	ASSSRQANEKLF
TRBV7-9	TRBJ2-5	ASSSGRKGETQY
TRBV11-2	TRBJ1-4	ASSLKDGNEKLF
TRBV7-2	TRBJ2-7	ASSLGSGYEQY
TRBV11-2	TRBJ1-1	ASSLYSNTEAF
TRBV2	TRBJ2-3	ASRGKVPDTQY
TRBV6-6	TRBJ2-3	ASRGTSSEGTDTQY
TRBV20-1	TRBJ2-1	SAKPTSGAYNEQF
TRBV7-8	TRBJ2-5	ASSSYSSGEETQY
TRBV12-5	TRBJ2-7	ASGLGPGTGSDEQY
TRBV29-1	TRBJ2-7	SVPHGLFQY
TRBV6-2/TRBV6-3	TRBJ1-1	ASSQGYQTGEAF
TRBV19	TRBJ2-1	ASSIPRTGLNEQF
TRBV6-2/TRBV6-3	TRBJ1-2	ASSSVTGTGTFLANYGYT
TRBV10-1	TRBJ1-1	ASRPGTGAEAF
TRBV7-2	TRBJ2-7	ASSTLGGEFYEQY
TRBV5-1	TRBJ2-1	ASSLGDSRNEQF
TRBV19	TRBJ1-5	ASSHRDIIQPQH
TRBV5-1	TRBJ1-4	ASSTGQGAATNEKLF
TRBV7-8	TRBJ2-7	ASSLNPSPYEQY